This entry describes one T cell receptor (beta chain). The antigen it recognizes is unknown. The input lacks base qualities; no much larger clone sits a single base away. Selection of patients required sufficient residual fresh-frozen tumor tissue and over two years of available survival data. Molecular status otherwise varied across the glioblastoma patients, but none of them carried an isocitrate dehydrogenase mutation. PBMC collection took place before vaccination, two weeks after the third vaccination, and at tumor progression if progression occurred. The Qiagen DNeasy Blood extraction Kit was used to extract genomic DNA. The data originate from a study of glioma-infiltrating T cells after dendritic cell vaccination (dated by TCRdb to 2016 to 2017). About the study as a whole: The cohort included roughly 15 glioblastoma patients drawn from Phase I and II dendritic cell vaccination trials, of whom 9 were newly diagnosed and 6 had recurrent disease. The vaccine consisted of monocyte-derived dendritic cells cultured less than 9 days with IL-4 and GM-CSF, then pulsed overnight with autologous tumor lysate. Deep sequencing of TCR beta CDR3 regions was used to quantify tumor-infiltrating lymphocyte content and compare tumor and blood repertoires in dendritic cell-vaccinated glioblastoma patients. Survival after dendritic cell vaccination was correlated with TCR sequencing metrics, including TIL content and tumor-blood repertoire overlap. Autologous tumor lysate-pulsed dendritic cell vaccination was administered to the patients between the early 2000s and the early 2010s. Patients received three intradermal dendritic cell vaccine injections at biweekly intervals in the arm below the axilla.

Using the immunoSEQ assay, TCRB CDR3 regions were amplified from roughly 2.2 micrograms of genomic DNA, or from all available DNA when less than that was on hand. The multiplex PCR employed 60 forward primers targeting TCR V beta segments and 13 reverse primers targeting J beta segments. To estimate the number of reads per starting template, synthetic control templates were added to each sample at limiting dilution. The Illumina HiSeq System generated 87 bp sequencing reads. On the study's bioinformatics: PCR and sequencing errors were removed by a nearest neighbor algorithm that merged closely related sequences. TCR overlap was defined as the percentage of unique tumor TCR beta sequences that were also present in the same patient's peripheral blood. Here the immuneACCESS table is served through TCRdb, limited to in-frame sequences with V and J called. Missing clones are a known gap in these copies; in checked studies unresolved V genes cover under half, and the rest lacks a known reason. V, J and clone size derive from that table, while D and trimming were established from the DNA sequence. Recorded for this sample are 95,000 to 110,000 clones; roughly 79% of them occurred a single time. In total, the top ten clones hold approximately 12% of the sample.

Overall study results and their limits: The cohort was small and heterogeneous, few patients had complete blood and tumor sets, and even fewer had initial-recurrent tumor pairs. The response model built on TCR overlap across three groups was characterized as speculative, with prospective validation still needed. No direct relationship between TCR clonality and survival was found, suggesting that a diverse polyclonal response may matter. Higher estimated pretreatment TIL content predicted longer time to progression and overall survival after dendritic cell vaccination.

Taken from cysteine to phenylalanine, the CDR3 has 14 residues. Of all the DNA, just the CDR3 is kept, 42 bases in frame from base 1. V and J are trimmed by 4 bases and 8 bases, and the gene matches miss 9 bases of the junction. Reading the germline V gene gives CDR1 SGHRS and CDR2 YFSETQ. The receptor comes from a human donor with glioblastoma. The chain uses TRBV5-1 and TRBJ1-2; 9 of the junction bases match TRBD1. This specimen consisted of blood, obtained before dendritic cell vaccination. The CDR3 is CASSVGQGRDGYTF. The sequenced DNA is TGCGCCAGCAGCGTGGGACAGGGTAGGGACGGCTACACCTTC.